Presented here are 32 T cell receptor beta chains from one specimen sequenced in a study of shared clonotypes between healthy human individuals. Naive CD8 cells lacked CD45RO, underwent positive selection for CCR7 and left out terminally differentiated effector memory CD45RA+ cells. Sequencing used immunoSEQ multiplex PCR; TCRdb keeps in-frame clones, though not all of them. The sample has a few million clones, 90% to 95% seen once. Sequencing used naive CD8+ T cells from PBMCs. These receptor sequences come from a man younger than 30 in good health. Some clones in this sample may be carry-over from other donors' samples.

With respect to this clone: This sample also contains other DNA sequences that code for the same CDR3. The genes are TRBV28 and TRBJ2-1; 7 bases align to TRBD1. V trimming: 5 bases; J trimming: 0 bases; junction bases outside the gene matches: 1. The CDR3 sequence is 14 residues long. Germline CDR1 is MDHEN and CDR2 is SYDVKM. The CDR3 protein is CASSAGGSYNEQFF. The CDR3 region has the DNA TGTGCCAGCAGTGCAGGGGGCTCCTACAATGAGCAGTTCTTC.

This clone was observed a single time. The chain uses TRBV4-3 and TRBJ2-3; 10 nucleotides line up with TRBD2. Trimming cost V 1 base and J 3 bases; bases outside gene matches: 16. Germline V gene lookup returns CDR1 LGHNA and CDR2 YSLEER. CDR3 length equals 20 residues. CDR3 protein: CASSQGGVLGLAGATDTQYF. Here the CDR3 DNA reads TGCGCCAGCAGCCAAGGGGGAGTGTTGGGGCTAGCGGGAGCAACAGATACGCAGTATTTT.

This chain joins TRBV7-8 and TRBJ2-7, with D possibly being TRBD1 or TRBD2 (5 bases each). The CDR3 totals 17 residues. The germline V gene encodes CDR1 SGHVS and CDR2 FQNEAQ. Trimming removed 10 bases from V and 2 bases from J, with 27 bases in between. DNA for the CDR3: TGTGCCACCTCAAAGACTACCCCGGGGCCTTTACCCTACGAGCAGTACTTC. Translation: CATSKTTPGPLPYEQYF.

The chain recombines TRBV29-1 with TRBJ2-7, with 7 bases matching TRBD2. The CDR3 runs to 13 residues. Per the germline V gene, CDR1 is SQVTM and CDR2 is ANQGSEA. Losses at the gene ends were 5 bases for V and 4 bases for J; bases not matched to a gene: 8. DNA for the CDR3: TGCAGCGTTTTTGCGGGAGTCGGGTACGAGCAGTACTTC. This gives the protein CSVFAGVGYEQYF.

This sequence joins TRBV5-8 and TRBJ2-7; D is undetermined. Trimming removed 3 bases from V and 2 bases from J, with 15 bases in between. CDR1 is SGHTS and CDR2 is YDEGEE in the germline V gene. This CDR3 is built from 15 residues. Here the CDR3 reads CASSYQANNAYEQYF. In nucleotides, the CDR3 is TGTGCCAGCAGCTATCAAGCGAACAATGCCTACGAGCAGTACTTC.

The V and J genes are TRBV6-6 and TRBJ1-1; TRBD1 agrees at 10 bases. The CDR3 has 15 residues. Germline CDR1 MNHNY, CDR2 SVGAGI (reference sequence). V shed 2 bases, J shed 4 bases, and the junction held 4 bases outside the gene matches. DNA of the CDR3: TGTGCCAGCAGTTACCCAGACAGGGGGCTCACTGAAGCTTTCTTT. Protein product: CASSYPDRGLTEAFF.

The rearrangement links TRBV7-9 to TRBJ2-7; 7 bases match TRBD2. J was trimmed by 3 bases and V by 1 base; bases with no gene match: 9. The CDR3 extends over 16 amino acids. Germline V lookup: CDR1 SEHNR, CDR2 FQNEAQ (reference sequence). This chain's CDR3 is CASSLVRPSGHYEQYF. The CDR3 region has the DNA TGTGCCAGCAGCTTAGTTCGGCCTAGCGGACACTACGAGCAGTACTTC. Looking up the rest from reference TRBV7-9 and TRBJ2-7 gives the full variable domain: DTGVSQNPRHKITKRGQNVTFRCDPISEHNRLYWYRQTLGQGPEFLTYFQNEAQLEKSRLLSDRFSAERPKGSFSTLEIQRTEQGDSAMYLCASSLVRPSGHYEQYFGPGTRLTVT.

The chain uses TRBV25-1 and TRBJ2-7, with D perhaps TRBD1 (5 bases). The CDR3 is made up of 14 amino acids. Per the germline V gene, CDR1 is MGHDK and CDR2 is SYGVNS. The ends were cut back, 2 bases at V and 0 bases at J, with 8 bases in the middle. CDR3 amino acids: CASSEHRTSYEQYF. The CDR3 region has the DNA TGTGCCAGCAGTGAACACAGGACCTCCTACGAGCAGTACTTC.

This chain uses TRBV5-1 with TRBJ2-3; the D gene is possibly TRBD2 (6 bases). The CDR3 is made up of 15 amino acids. V was trimmed by 0 bases and J by 6 bases, leaving 14 bases between them. Per the germline V gene, CDR1 is SGHRS and CDR2 is YFSETQ. CDR3 protein: CASSLGDFSWDTQYF. Here the CDR3 DNA reads TGCGCCAGCAGCTTGGGGGACTTTTCCTGGGATACGCAGTATTTT.

On this clone itself: The same CDR3 also results from other DNA sequences found in this sample. The rearrangement uses TRBV5-1 and TRBJ2-7, with D tentatively TRBD1 or TRBD2 (6 bases each). The V and J ends lost 5 bases and 6 bases respectively, with 9 bases between them. CDR1 is SGHRS and CDR2 is YFSETQ in the germline V gene. This CDR3 spans 11 amino acids. The CDR3 bases are TGCGCCAGCAGTGGAGGGGGCGAGCAGTACTTC. This translates into CASSGGGEQYF.

The rearrangement joins TRBV7-9 to TRBJ2-3; 7 nucleotides agree with TRBD2. Per the germline V gene, CDR1 is SEHNR and CDR2 is FQNEAQ (reference sequence). This CDR3 is built from 14 residues. V was clipped by 5 bases and J by 3 bases; unmatched bases: 5. CDR3 sequence reads: CASSGRGVTDTQYF. In DNA, the CDR3 is TGTGCCAGCAGCGGGAGGGGCGTTACAGATACGCAGTATTTT. The variable domain in full, completed from reference TRBV7-9 and TRBJ2-3, reads DTGVSQNPRHKITKRGQNVTFRCDPISEHNRLYWYRQTLGQGPEFLTYFQNEAQLEKSRLLSDRFSAERPKGSFSTLEIQRTEQGDSAMYLCASSGRGVTDTQYFGPGTRLTVL.

The chain uses TRBV19 and TRBJ1-2; 9 bases are shared with TRBD1. This CDR3 comprises 15 residues. The V and J ends lost 3 bases and 6 bases, in that order; junction bases with no gene match: 8. Germline V gives CDR1 LNHDA, CDR2 SQIVND (reference sequence). In DNA form, the CDR3 reads TGTGCCAGTAGTATTTGGACAGGGGAGGTGCATGGCTACACCTTC. Translation gives CASSIWTGEVHGYTF.

This clone appeared a single time. The rearrangement joins TRBV7-8 to TRBJ2-2, with 12 bases aligning to TRBD2. This CDR3 contains 18 residues. The germline gives CDR1 SGHVS, CDR2 FQNEAQ. Trimming cost V 4 bases and J 7 bases; bases outside gene matches: 13. Written as DNA, the CDR3 is TGTGCCAGCAGCTCTATGGGACTAGCGGGTAGCCATTACGGGGAGCTGTTTTTT. Its protein product is CASSSMGLAGSHYGELFF. Full variable domain (missing parts from reference TRBV7-8 and TRBJ2-2): GAGVSQSPRYKVAKRGQDVALRCDPISGHVSLFWYQQALGQGPEFLTYFQNEAQLDKSGLPSDRFFAERPEGSVSTLKIQRTQQEDSAVYLCASSSMGLAGSHYGELFFGEGSRLTVL.

V is TRBV7-9 and J is TRBJ2-7, with a tentative D call TRBD2 (6 bases). V was pared by 6 bases and J by 4 bases, with 25 bases between. The CDR3 spans 17 residues. Germline CDR1 reads SEHNR; CDR2 reads FQNEAQ (reference sequence). The CDR3 loop is CASSHPTSGREGYEQYF. The DNA for the CDR3 is TGTGCCAGCAGTCACCCTACATCGGGGCGGGAAGGGTACGAGCAGTACTTC.

The genes are TRBV7-9 and TRBJ1-2, with D uncertain. Germline CDR1 SEHNR, CDR2 FQNEAQ (reference sequence). V was trimmed by 1 base and J by 4 bases, leaving 19 bases between them. The CDR3 sequence is 17 residues long. The CDR3: CASSLGGTPLGLYGYTF. The CDR3 DNA sequence: TGTGCCAGCAGCTTAGGTGGAACCCCCCTAGGACTCTATGGCTACACCTTC.

V is TRBV7-3 and J is TRBJ2-1, with D maybe TRBD1 (5 bases). CDR3 length: 15 amino acids. Looked up from germline, CDR1 is SGHTA and CDR2 is FQGTGA. Trimming stripped 5 bases from V and 12 bases from J, with 23 bases between. The CDR3 loop reads CASSQDPSSRQGQFF. The CDR3 coding sequence is TGTGCCAGCAGCCAAGACCCTTCCTCCCGGCAGGGGCAGTTCTTC.

This chain links TRBV7-9 with TRBJ2-3, with a tentative D call TRBD1 (6 bases). CDR1 SEHNR and CDR2 FQNEAQ come from the germline V gene (reference sequence). CDR3 size: 16 residues. The V gene lost 1 base and the J gene lost 2 bases, with 13 bases spanning the gap. The DNA of the CDR3 is TGTGCCAGCAGCTTAGAGGGGGTTGGGCACACAGATACGCAGTATTTT. The encoded protein is CASSLEGVGHTDTQYF.

The chain couples TRBV5-6 to TRBJ1-1; possible D gene TRBD1, 6 bases. The CDR3 is made up of 13 amino acids. Trimming pared 3 bases from V and 5 bases from J, leaving 11 bases between. Germline V CDR1 and CDR2: SGHDT, YYEEEE. The CDR3 DNA sequence: TGTGCCAGCAGCTCCACAGGGAGAACTGAAGCTTTCTTT. Amino acids: CASSSTGRTEAFF.

The chain couples TRBV4-1 to TRBJ2-5, with D unclear. CDR3 length: 13 residues. V lost 2 bases to trimming and J lost 1 base, with 5 bases between them. Per the germline V gene, CDR1 is MGHRA and CDR2 is YSYEKL. Written as DNA, the CDR3 is TGCGCCAGCAGCCAATTTCTCCAAGAGACCCAGTACTTC. Translated: CASSQFLQETQYF.

A remark on this clone: Other DNA sequences of this sample code for an identical CDR3. The rearrangement uses TRBV19 and TRBJ1-1; D possibly corresponds to TRBD1 (5 bases). Germline CDR1 LNHDA, CDR2 SQIVND (reference sequence). V lost 3 bases to trimming and J lost 2 bases, with 7 bases between them. The CDR3 is made up of 13 amino acids. The CDR3 spells CASSMGGNTEAFF. The CDR3 DNA sequence: TGTGCCAGTAGTATGGGGGGTAACACTGAAGCTTTCTTT.

The V call is TRBV15, the J call TRBJ2-1; 10 nucleotides line up with TRBD2. J was trimmed by 10 bases and V by 4 bases; bases with no gene match: 7. From germline, CDR1 is LNHNV and CDR2 YYDKDF (reference sequence). CDR3 length: 14 amino acids. The CDR3 spells CATSTWTSGPEQFF. The CDR3 DNA follows: TGTGCCACCAGCACCTGGACTAGCGGCCCCGAGCAGTTCTTC.

This chain links TRBV28 with TRBJ1-5, with D possibly matching TRBD1 (6 bases). Germline CDR1 MDHEN, CDR2 SYDVKM. The ends were cut back, 4 bases at V and 5 bases at J, with 12 bases in the middle. The CDR3 is made up of 14 amino acids. The CDR3 nucleotides read TGTGCCAGCAGTTCGATTACAGGGTATCAGCCCCAGCATTTT. This encodes CASSSITGYQPQHF.

The V and J genes are TRBV11-2 and TRBJ1-1, with no clear D. Per germline, CDR1 SGHAT and CDR2 FQNNGV. V lost 5 bases, J lost 7 bases, and 11 bases lay in between. The length of the CDR3 is 12 residues. The CDR3 DNA follows: TGTGCCAGCAGCCTGACCAGAAATGAAGCTTTCTTT. This codes for CASSLTRNEAFF.

The chain is built from TRBV11-3 and TRBJ2-5; D not resolved. CDR3 length: 12 amino acids. Germline CDR1 is SGHNT and CDR2 is YENEEA. Trimming took off 4 bases at V and 5 bases at J, with 8 bases between the two ends. The CDR3 nucleotides read TGTGCCAGCAGCTCCGGGTCGGAGACCCAGTACTTC. Protein product: CASSSGSETQYF.

The chain is built from TRBV27 and TRBJ2-7; 10 positions agree with TRBD1. The CDR3 contains 16 residues. V lost 5 bases and J lost 6; bases outside the gene matches: 13. Germline CDR1 MNHEY, CDR2 SMNVEV (reference sequence). CDR3 protein: CASSLIAGQGKGEQYF. CDR3 coding DNA: TGTGCCAGCAGTCTGATAGCGGGACAGGGGAAGGGCGAGCAGTACTTC.

This sequence joins TRBV19 and TRBJ1-1; 9 positions agree with TRBD1. The CDR3 has 15 residues. Germline-derived CDR1 and CDR2 are LNHDA and SQIVND (reference sequence). With V trimmed by 5 bases and J by 1 base, 5 bases remained unmatched. The CDR3 is CASSPRDRANTEAFF. CDR3 coding DNA: TGTGCCAGTAGTCCCCGGGACAGGGCGAACACTGAAGCTTTCTTT.

The V and J genes are TRBV15 and TRBJ2-5; possible D gene TRBD1, 5 bases. Germline V lookup: CDR1 LNHNV, CDR2 YYDKDF (reference sequence). The CDR3 totals 13 residues. Deletions cut 3 bases from V and 5 bases from J, with 10 bases between. The CDR3 bases are TGTGCCACCAGCAGCAGGGATCGGGAGACCCAGTACTTC. It specifies CATSSRDRETQYF.

Comments on this clone: Other DNA sequences of this sample code for an identical CDR3. CDR3 sequence (DNA): TGTGCCAGCAGTTTAAACAGCTACAATGAGCAGTTCTTC. Translated, it gives CASSLNSYNEQFF. V is TRBV28 and J is TRBJ2-1, with D uncertain. With 2 bases removed from V and 3 bases from J, the gap between germline ends came to 5 bases. CDR3 length: 13 amino acids. The germline V gene encodes CDR1 MDHEN and CDR2 SYDVKM.

The V call is TRBV7-8, the J call TRBJ2-7, with D possibly called TRBD1 or TRBD2 (6 bases each). Deletions cut 5 bases from V and 6 bases from J, with 14 bases between. Germline values: CDR1 SGHVS, CDR2 FQNEAQ. The CDR3 spans 13 residues. The CDR3 region has the DNA TGTGCCAGCAGCCAAGGGGGAGGACCCGAGCAGTACTTC. It translates to CASSQGGGPEQYF.

The chain has TRBV28 and TRBJ2-7; TRBD1 matches at 9 bases. CDR1 and CDR2 (germline): MDHEN, SYDVKM. Germline trimming cut 4 bases from V and 0 bases from J; bases unmatched to any gene: 10. The CDR3 length is 17 residues. This CDR3 is CASSSAITGGDSYEQYF. The CDR3, as DNA: TGTGCCAGCAGTTCCGCGATCACAGGGGGCGACTCCTACGAGCAGTACTTC.

The chain couples TRBV11-2 to TRBJ2-3; 10 bases match TRBD2. This CDR3 is 18 amino acids long. Unmatched junction bases numbered 8, after V lost 2 bases and J lost 0 bases. CDR1 SGHAT and CDR2 FQNNGV come from the germline V gene. The CDR3 DNA reads as TGTGCCAGCAGCTTACGACTAGCGGGTGGGGCTAGCACAGATACGCAGTATTTT. Protein product: CASSLRLAGGASTDTQYF.

V and J are TRBV6-1 and TRBJ1-3; D ambiguous. CDR1 is MNHNS and CDR2 is SASEGT in the germline V gene. V dropped 0 bases and J dropped 6 bases, with 15 bases sitting between them. The CDR3 sequence is 16 residues long. The DNA of the CDR3 is TGTGCCAGCAGTGAAGCGGGTGAGGGTGCATTAAACACCATATATTTT. Amino acid sequence: CASSEAGEGALNTIYF.